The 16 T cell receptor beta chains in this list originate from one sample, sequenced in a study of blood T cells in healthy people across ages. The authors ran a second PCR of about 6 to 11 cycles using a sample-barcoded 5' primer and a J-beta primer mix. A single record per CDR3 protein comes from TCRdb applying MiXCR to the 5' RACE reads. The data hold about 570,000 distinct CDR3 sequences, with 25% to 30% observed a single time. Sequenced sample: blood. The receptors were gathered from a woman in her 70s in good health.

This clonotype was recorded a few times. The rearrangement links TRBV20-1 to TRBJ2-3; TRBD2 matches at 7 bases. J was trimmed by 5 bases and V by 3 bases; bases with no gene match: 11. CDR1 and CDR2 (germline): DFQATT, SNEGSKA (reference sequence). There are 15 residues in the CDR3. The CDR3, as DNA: TGCAGTGCTAGGACCCCCCGGGGGGTGGGAGATACGCAGTATTTT. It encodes CSARTPRGVGDTQYF.

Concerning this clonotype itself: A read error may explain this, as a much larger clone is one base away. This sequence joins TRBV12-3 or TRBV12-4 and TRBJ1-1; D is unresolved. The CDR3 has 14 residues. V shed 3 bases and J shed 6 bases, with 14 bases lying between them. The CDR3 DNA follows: TGTGCCAGCAGTTTTTCGGATTTTGGGGCTGAAGCTTTCTTT. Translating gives CASSFSDFGAEAFF.

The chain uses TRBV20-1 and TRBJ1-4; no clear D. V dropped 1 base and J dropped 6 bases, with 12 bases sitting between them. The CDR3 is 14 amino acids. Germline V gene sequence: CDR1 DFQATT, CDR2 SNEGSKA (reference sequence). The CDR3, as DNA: TGCAGTGCTAGAGGTTCTTATGGGGATGAAAAACTGTTTTTT. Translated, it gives CSARGSYGDEKLFF.

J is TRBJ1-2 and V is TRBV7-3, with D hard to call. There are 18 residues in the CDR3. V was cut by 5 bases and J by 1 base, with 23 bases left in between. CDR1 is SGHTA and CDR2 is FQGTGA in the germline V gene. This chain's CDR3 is CASSLPQMGARINYGYTF. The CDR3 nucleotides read TGTGCCAGCAGCCTACCCCAAATGGGAGCGAGGATTAACTATGGCTACACCTTC.

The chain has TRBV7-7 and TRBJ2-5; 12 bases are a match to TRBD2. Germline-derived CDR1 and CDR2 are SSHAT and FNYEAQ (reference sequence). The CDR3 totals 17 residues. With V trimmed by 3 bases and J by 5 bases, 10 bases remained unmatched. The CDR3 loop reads CASSFRASGGASETQYF. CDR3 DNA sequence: TGTGCCAGCAGCTTTAGGGCTAGCGGGGGGGCTTCGGAGACCCAGTACTTC.

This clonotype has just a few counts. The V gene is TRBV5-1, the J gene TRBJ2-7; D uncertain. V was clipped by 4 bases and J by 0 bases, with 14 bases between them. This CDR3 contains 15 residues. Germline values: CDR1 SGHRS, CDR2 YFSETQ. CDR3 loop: CASSLAFGSSYEQYF. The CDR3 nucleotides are TGCGCCAGCAGCCTGGCATTCGGGTCCTCCTACGAGCAGTACTTC. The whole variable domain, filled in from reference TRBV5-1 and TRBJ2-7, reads KAGVTQTPRYLIKTRGQQVTLSCSPISGHRSVSWYQQTPGQGLQFLFEYFSETQRNKGNFPGRFSGRQFSNSRSEMNVSTLELGDSALYLCASSLAFGSSYEQYFGPGTRLTVT.

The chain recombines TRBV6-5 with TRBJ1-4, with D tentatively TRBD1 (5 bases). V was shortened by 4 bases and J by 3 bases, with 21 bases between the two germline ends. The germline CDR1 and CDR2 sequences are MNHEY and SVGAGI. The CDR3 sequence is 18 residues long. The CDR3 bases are TGTGCCAGCAGTTCCCGTCCCGGGACTCCGGCGGCTAATGAAAAACTGTTTTTT. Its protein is CASSSRPGTPAANEKLFF.

The CDR3 reads CASSLYAQDNTEAFF. DNA of the CDR3: TGTGCCAGCAGCTTATATGCACAGGATAACACTGAAGCTTTCTTT. The genes are TRBV11-2 and TRBJ1-1; tentative D call: TRBD1 (5 bases). CDR3 length: 15 residues. Germline V gene lookup returns CDR1 SGHAT and CDR2 FQNNGV. The V gene lost 2 bases and the J gene lost 2 bases, with 12 bases spanning the gap. The whole variable domain, filled in from reference TRBV11-2 and TRBJ1-1, reads EAGVAQSPRYKIIEKRQSVAFWCNPISGHATLYWYQQILGQGPKLLIQFQNNGVVDDSQLPKDRFSAERLKGVDSTLKIQPAKLEDSAVYLCASSLYAQDNTEAFFGQGTRLTVV.

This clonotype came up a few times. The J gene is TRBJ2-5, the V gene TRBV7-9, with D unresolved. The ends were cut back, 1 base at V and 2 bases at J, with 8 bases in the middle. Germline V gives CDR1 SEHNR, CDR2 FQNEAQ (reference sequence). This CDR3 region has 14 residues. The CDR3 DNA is TGTGCCAGCAGCTTAGGGGCACATCAAGAGACCCAGTACTTC. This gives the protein CASSLGAHQETQYF.

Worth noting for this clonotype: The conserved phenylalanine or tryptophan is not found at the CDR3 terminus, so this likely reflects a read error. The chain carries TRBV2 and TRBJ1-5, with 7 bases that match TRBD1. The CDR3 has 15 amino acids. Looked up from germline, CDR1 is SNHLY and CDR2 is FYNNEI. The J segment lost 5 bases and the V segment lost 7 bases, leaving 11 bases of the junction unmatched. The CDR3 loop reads CASTGRNRGYQPQHL. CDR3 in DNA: TGTGCCAGCACAGGCCGGAACAGGGGCTATCAGCCCCAGCATCTT.

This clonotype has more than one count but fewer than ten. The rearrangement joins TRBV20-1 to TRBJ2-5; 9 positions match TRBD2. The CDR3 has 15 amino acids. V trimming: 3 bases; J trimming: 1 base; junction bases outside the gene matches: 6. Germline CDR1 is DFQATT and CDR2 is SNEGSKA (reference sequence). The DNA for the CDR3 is TGCAGTGCTAGCGGGGTAGCGGGGGTCCAAGAGACCCAGTACTTC. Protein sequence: CSASGVAGVQETQYF.

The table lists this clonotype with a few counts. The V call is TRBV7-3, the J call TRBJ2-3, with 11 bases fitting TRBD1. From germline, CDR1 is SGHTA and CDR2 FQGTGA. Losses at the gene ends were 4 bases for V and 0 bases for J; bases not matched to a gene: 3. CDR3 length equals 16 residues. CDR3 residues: CASSYGQGASTDTQYF. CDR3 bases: TGTGCCAGCAGCTATGGACAGGGGGCTAGCACAGATACGCAGTATTTT.

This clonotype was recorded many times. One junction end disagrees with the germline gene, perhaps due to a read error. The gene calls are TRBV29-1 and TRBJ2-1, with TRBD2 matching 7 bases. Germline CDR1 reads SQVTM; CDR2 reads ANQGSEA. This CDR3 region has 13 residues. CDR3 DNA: TGCAGCGTTGAAGACCTAAACCGGCGGGGGTCTAACTTC. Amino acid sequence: CSVEDLNRRGSNF.

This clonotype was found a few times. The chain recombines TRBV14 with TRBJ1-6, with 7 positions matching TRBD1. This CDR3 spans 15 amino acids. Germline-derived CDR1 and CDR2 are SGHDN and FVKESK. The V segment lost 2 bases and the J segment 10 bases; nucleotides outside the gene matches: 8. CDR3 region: CASSQQGGSKSPLHF. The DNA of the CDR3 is TGTGCCAGCAGCCAACAGGGGGGTAGCAAATCACCCCTCCACTTT.

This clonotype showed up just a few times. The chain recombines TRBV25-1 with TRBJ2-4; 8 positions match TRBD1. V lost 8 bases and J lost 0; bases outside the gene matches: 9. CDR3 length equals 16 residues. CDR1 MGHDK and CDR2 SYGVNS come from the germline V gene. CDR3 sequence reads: CASRDRRFLAKNIQYF. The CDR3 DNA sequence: TGTGCCAGCCGGGACAGGCGGTTTTTAGCCAAAAACATTCAGTACTTC.

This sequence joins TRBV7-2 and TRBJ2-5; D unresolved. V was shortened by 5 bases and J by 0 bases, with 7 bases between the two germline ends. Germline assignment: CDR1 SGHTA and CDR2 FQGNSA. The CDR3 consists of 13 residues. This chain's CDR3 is CASSPSNQETQYF. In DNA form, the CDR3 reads TGTGCCAGCAGCCCCTCGAACCAAGAGACCCAGTACTTC.